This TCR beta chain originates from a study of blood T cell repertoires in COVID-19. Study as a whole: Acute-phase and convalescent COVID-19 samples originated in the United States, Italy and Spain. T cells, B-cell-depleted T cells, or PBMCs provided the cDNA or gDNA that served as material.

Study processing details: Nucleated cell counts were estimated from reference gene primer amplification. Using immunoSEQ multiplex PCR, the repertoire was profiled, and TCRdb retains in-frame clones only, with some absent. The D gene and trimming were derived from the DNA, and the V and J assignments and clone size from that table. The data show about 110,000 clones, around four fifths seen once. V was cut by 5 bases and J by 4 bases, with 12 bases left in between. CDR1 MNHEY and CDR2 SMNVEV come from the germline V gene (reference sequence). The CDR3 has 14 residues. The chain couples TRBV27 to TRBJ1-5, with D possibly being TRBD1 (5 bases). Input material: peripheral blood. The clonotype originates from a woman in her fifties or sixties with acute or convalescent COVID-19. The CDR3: CASSQVRGNQPQHF. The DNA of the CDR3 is TGTGCCAGCAGTCAAGTAAGGGGAAATCAGCCCCAGCATTTT.